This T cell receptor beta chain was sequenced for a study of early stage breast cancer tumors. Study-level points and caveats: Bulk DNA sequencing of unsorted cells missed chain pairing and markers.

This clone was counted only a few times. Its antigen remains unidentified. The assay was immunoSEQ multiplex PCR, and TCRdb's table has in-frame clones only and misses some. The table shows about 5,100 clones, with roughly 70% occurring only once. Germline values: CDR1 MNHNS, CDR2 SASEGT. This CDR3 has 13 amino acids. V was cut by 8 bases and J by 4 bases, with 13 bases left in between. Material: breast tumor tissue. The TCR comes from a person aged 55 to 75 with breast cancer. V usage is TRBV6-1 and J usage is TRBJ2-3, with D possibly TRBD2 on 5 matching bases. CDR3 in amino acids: CASHSSGADTQYF. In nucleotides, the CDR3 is TGTGCCAGCCACTCAAGCGGCGCAGATACGCAGTATTTT.